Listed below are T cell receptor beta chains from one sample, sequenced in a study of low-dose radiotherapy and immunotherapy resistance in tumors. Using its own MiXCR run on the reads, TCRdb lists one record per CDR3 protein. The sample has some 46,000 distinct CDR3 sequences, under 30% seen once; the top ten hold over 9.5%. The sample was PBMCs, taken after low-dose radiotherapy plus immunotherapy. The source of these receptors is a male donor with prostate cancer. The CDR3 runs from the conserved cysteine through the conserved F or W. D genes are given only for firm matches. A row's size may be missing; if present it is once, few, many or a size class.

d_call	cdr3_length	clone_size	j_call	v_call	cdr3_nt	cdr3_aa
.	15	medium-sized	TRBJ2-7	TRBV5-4	TGTGCCAGCAGCGTAGGGAGCGGAGGCTCCTACGAGCAGTACTTC	CASSVGSGGSYEQYF
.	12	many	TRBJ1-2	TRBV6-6	TGTGCCAGCAGTTATCCGGACAGTGGCTACACCTTC	CASSYPDSGYTF
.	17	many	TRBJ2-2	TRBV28	TGTGCCAGCAGTCCGTTCCAGGTTTCCAGGAACACCGGGGAGCTGTTTTTT	CASSPFQVSRNTGELFF
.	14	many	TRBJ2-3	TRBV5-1	TGCGCCAGCAGCTTAACGTGGTTGACAGATACGCAGTATTTT	CASSLTWLTDTQYF
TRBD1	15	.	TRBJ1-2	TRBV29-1	TGCAGCGTTGAATGGGACAGGGTCGGCTTGGATGGCTACACCTTC	CSVEWDRVGLDGYTF
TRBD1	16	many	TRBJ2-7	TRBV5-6	TGTGCCAGCAGCAGCCACAGGGGACCCCTGGTATACGAGCAGTACTTC	CASSSHRGPLVYEQYF
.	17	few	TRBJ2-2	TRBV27	TGTGCCAGCAGTTTATCGGGGGCGGGAGTTAACATCGGGGAGCTGTTTTTT	CASSLSGAGVNIGELFF
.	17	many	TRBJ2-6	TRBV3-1	TGTGCCAGCAGCCAAGAAGGACGCCTCTCTGGGGCCAACGTCCTGACTTTC	CASSQEGRLSGANVLTF
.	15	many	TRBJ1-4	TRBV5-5	TGTGCCAGCAGCTACGGACGGAGACTCAATGAAAAACTGTTTTTT	CASSYGRRLNEKLFF
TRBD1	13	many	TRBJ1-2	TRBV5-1	TGCGCCAGCGGTTCGGACAGGGGGCTCGGCTACACCTTC	CASGSDRGLGYTF
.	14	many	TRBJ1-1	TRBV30	TGTGCCTGGAGTGACCGATTTATTGGCCCTGAAGCTTTCTTT	CAWSDRFIGPEAFF
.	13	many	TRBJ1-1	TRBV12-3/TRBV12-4	TGTGCCAGCAGTCTACAGGACTACACTGAAGCTTTCTTT	CASSLQDYTEAFF
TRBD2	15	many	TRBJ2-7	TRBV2	TGTGCCAGCACCCTCCTCGCTAGCGGCCTCTACGAGCAGTACTTC	CASTLLASGLYEQYF
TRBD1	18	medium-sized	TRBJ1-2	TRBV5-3	TGTGCCAGCAGCTTAAGCAATCTTGGGACAGTAACTAACTATGGCTACACCTTC	CASSLSNLGTVTNYGYTF
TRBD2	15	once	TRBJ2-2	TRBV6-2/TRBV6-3	TGTGCCAGCAGTGGTCCGAGCGGGAGTCACGGGGAGCTGTTTTTT	CASSGPSGSHGELFF
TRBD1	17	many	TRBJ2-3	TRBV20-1	TGCAGTGCTAGAACGGGTCCGGGACAGGGTGTCACAGATACGCAGTATTTT	CSARTGPGQGVTDTQYF
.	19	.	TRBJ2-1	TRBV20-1	TGCAGTGCTAGGCCAGGGGGCGGTAAGGGCGGGGGGCAATACAATGAGCAGTTCTTC	CSARPGGGKGGGQYNEQFF
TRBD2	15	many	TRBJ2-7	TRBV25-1	TGTGCCAGCAGTGAATTCAGCGGGAGTATCGGGGAGCAGTACTTC	CASSEFSGSIGEQYF
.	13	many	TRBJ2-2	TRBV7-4	.	CASSWWTPGSCFF
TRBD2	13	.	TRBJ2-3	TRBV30	TGTGCCTGGATTGAGGCGGGGGCAGATACGCAGTATTTT	CAWIEAGADTQYF
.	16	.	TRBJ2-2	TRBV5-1	.	CASSPGLTPPGSCFFF
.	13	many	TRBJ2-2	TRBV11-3	TGTGCCAGCAGCGCAACAGCTACCGGGGAGCTGTTTTTT	CASSATATGELFF
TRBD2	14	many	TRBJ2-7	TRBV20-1	TGCAGTGCTAGGGGGTGGGGGGGTCTCTACGAGCAGTACTTC	CSARGWGGLYEQYF
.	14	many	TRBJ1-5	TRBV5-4	TGCGCCAGCAGCGCCCTCGGGGGAAATCAGCCCCAGCATTTT	CASSALGGNQPQHF
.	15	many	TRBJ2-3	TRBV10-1	TGCGCCAGCAGTTCATCGCCAGCGGTCACAGATACGCAGTATTTT	CASSSSPAVTDTQYF
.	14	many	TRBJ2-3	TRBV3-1	TGTGCCAGCAGCCTCACCAGGGGCACAGATACGCAGTATTTT	CASSLTRGTDTQYF
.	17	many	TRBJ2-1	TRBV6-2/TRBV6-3	TGTGCCAGCAGTTACTCCGCCGACTTGAGCTCCTACAATGAGCAGTTCTTC	CASSYSADLSSYNEQFF
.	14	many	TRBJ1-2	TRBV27	TGTGCCAGCAGTGGCCCCGGGGGAAAGGATGGCTACACCTTC	CASSGPGGKDGYTF
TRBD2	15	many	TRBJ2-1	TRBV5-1	TGCGCCAGCAGCTTTTCTACTAGCGGGAACAATGAGCAGTTCTTC	CASSFSTSGNNEQFF
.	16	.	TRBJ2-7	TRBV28	TGTGCCAGCAGTTTTGTCATCAAACAGGGCCGGTACGAGCAGTACTTC	CASSFVIKQGRYEQYF
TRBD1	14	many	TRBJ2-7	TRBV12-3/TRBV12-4	TGTGCCAGCAGACCGGGACAGGGAGGCTACGAGCAGTACTTC	CASRPGQGGYEQYF
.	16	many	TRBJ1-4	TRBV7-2	TGTGCCAGCAGCTTATCGCAGGGATGGAGCGACGAAAAACTGTTTTTT	CASSLSQGWSDEKLFF
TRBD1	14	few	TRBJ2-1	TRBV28	TGTGCCAGCAGTTTAGATGGGACAGGAGCCAAGAGGTTCTTC	CASSLDGTGAKRFF
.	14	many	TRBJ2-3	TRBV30	TGTGCCTGGAAAAAGGGACCGAGTTCAGATACGCAGTATTTT	CAWKKGPSSDTQYF
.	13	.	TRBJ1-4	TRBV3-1	TGTGCCAGCAGCCAATCTTCTGGACAGTCGGCTTTTTTT	CASSQSSGQSAFF
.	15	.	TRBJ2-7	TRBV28	TGTGCCAGCCCGACCGTGGGCAGTAGCTCCTACGAGCAGTACTTC	CASPTVGSSSYEQYF
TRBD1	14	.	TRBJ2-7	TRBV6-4	TGTGCCAGGGACGACGACAGGGGATGGTGCGAGCAGTACTTC	CARDDDRGWCEQYF
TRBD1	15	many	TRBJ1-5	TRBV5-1	TGTGCCAGCAGCTTGGTGGCAGGGGGCGATCAGCCCCAGCATTTT	CASSLVAGGDQPQHF
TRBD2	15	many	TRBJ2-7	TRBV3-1	TGTGCCAGCAGCCCGGGACTAGCGGGAGTACACGAGCAGTACTTC	CASSPGLAGVHEQYF
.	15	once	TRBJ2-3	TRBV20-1	TGCAGTGCTCCCAGTTTGGGGGCGCGTACCGATACGCAGTATTTT	CSAPSLGARTDTQYF
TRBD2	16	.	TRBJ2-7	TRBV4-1	TGCGCCAGCAGCCAAGAAGGGGCTAGCGGATCCTACGAGCAGTACTTC	CASSQEGASGSYEQYF
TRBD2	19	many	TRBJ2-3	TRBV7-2	TGTGCCAGCAGCTGGACCGGGACTAGCGGGACTCCTCGCACAGATACGCAGTATTTT	CASSWTGTSGTPRTDTQYF
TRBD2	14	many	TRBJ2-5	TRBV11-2	TGTGCCAGCAGCCCGACTAGCGCCCAAGAGACCCAGTACTTC	CASSPTSAQETQYF
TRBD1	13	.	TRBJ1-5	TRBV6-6	TGTGCCAGCAGTCCAGGGGGCAGGCAGCCCCAGCATTTT	CASSPGGRQPQHF
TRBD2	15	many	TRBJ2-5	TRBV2	TGTGCCAGCAGTGTTGGACTAGCCCGGGGAGAGACCCAGTACTTC	CASSVGLARGETQYF
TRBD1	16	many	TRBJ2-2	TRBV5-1	TGCGCCAGCAGCTTGCGAGGGGGCGAGGGAACCGGGGAGCTGTTTTTT	CASSLRGGEGTGELFF
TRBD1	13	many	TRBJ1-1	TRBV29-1	TGCAGCGTTGAGGGCTGGACAGGGCCTGAAGCTTTCTTT	CSVEGWTGPEAFF
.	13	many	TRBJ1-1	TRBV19	TGTGCCAGTCGGACGACAGTGAACACTGAAGCTTTCTTT	CASRTTVNTEAFF
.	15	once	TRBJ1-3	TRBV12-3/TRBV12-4	TGTGCCAGCAGACCCCAGGGTAGCTCTGGAAACACCATATATTTT	CASRPQGSSGNTIYF
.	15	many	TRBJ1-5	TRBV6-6	TGTGCCAGCAGTTACTCAGGGGATAGCAATCAGCCCCAGCATTTT	CASSYSGDSNQPQHF
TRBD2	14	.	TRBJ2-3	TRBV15	TGTGCCACCAGCAGGGGGGACGCGGGAGCGCCTCAGTATTTT	CATSRGDAGAPQYF
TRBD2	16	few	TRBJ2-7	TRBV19	TGTGCCAGTAGTCCTATTTCTAGCGGGAGGTGGAACGAGCAGTACTTC	CASSPISSGRWNEQYF